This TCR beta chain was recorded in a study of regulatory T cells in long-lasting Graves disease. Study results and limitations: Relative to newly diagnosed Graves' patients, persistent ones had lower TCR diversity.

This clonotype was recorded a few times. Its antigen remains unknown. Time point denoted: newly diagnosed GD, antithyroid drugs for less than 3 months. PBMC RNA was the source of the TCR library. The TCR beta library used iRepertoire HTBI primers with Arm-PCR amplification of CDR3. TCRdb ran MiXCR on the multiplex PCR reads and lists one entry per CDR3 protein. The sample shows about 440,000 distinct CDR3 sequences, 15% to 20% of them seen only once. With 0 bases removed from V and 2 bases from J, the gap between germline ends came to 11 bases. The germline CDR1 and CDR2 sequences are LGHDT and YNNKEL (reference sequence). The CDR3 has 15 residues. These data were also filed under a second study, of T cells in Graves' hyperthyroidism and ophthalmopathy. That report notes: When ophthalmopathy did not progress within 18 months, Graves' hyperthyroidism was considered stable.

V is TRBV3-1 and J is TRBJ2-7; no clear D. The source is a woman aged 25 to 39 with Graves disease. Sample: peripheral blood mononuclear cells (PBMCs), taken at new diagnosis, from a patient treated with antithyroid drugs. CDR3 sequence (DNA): TGTGCCAGCAGCCAAGATGTGTTTGGCCCCTACGAGCAGTACTTC. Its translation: CASSQDVFGPYEQYF.